This T cell receptor beta chain was sequenced for a study of blood T cell repertoires in COVID-19. Study summary: The United States, Italy and Spain supplied acute and convalescent COVID-19 samples.

The CDR3 loop spans 17 amino acids. In germline, CDR1 is LNHNV, CDR2 YYDKDF (reference sequence). V was cut by 0 bases and J by 4 bases, with 15 bases left in between. In the study's own analysis: Estimates of nucleated cell counts were drawn from the amplification of reference gene primers. This table comes from immunoSEQ multiplex PCR, and its TCRdb copy is limited to in-frame clones, with some not included. Clone size and the V and J calls come from that table; the DNA yielded D and trimming. Among some 160,000 clones listed, roughly 90% were seen once. This clonotype was sampled from a man in his 60s with acute or convalescent COVID-19. The chain joins TRBV15 to TRBJ1-4; a weak D match, TRBD1 (5 bases). The sample comprised peripheral blood. CDR3 DNA sequence: TGTGCCACCAGCAGAGATGCCCCAGGGAGGGGTAATGAAAAACTGTTTTTT. Encoded protein: CATSRDAPGRGNEKLFF.